The 9 T cell receptor beta chains reported below all come from one sample, sequenced in a study of Tregs in tolerant kidney transplant recipients. Recipients received nonmyeloablative bone marrow transplants from related graft donors, with transient mixed chimerism. TCRdb keeps only in-frame clones here, not all; method: immunoSEQ multiplex PCR. The sample has about 52,000 clones; 91% are singletons. The sample consisted of CD8+ T cells from blood (PBMCs), taken 24 months after the transplant. These receptors originate from a human patient who received a combined kidney and bone marrow transplant. The graft donor may have given rise to some T cells.

This clone showed up just a few times. The chain uses TRBV11-2 and TRBJ2-1; 7 bases match TRBD2. V dropped 0 bases and J dropped 4; count of bases not matched to a gene: 0. Per germline, CDR1 SGHAT and CDR2 FQNNGV. The CDR3 has 14 residues. CDR3 residues: CASSLELAYNEQFF. The CDR3 region has the DNA TGTGCCAGCAGCTTAGAACTAGCGTACAATGAGCAGTTCTTC.

This clone appeared once. The rearrangement joins TRBV9 to TRBJ2-3; D not resolved. V lost 4 bases to trimming and J lost 6 bases, with 3 bases between them. The germline gives CDR1 SGDLS, CDR2 YYNGEE. CDR3 length: 10 amino acids. In DNA form, the CDR3 reads TGTGCCAGCAGCCAGGATACGCAGTATTTT. It yields the protein CASSQDTQYF.

The CDR3 sequence is CASSSALELDEQYF. The CDR3 nucleotides read TGTGCCAGCAGTTCTGCGCTAGAGCTCGACGAGCAGTACTTC. The chain is built from TRBV27 and TRBJ2-5; no firm D call. The DNA matches TRBJ2-7 better at its end, which makes the J call doubtful. This CDR3 contains 14 residues. Germline-derived CDR1 and CDR2 are MNHEY and SMNVEV (reference sequence).

The chain combines TRBV7-3 with TRBJ2-3; 8 nucleotides match TRBD2. Unmatched junction bases numbered 8, after V lost 3 bases and J lost 6 bases. The CDR3 sequence is 15 residues long. The germline gives CDR1 SGHTA, CDR2 FQGTGA. CDR3 in DNA: TGTGCCAGCAGCTTCACCGGGGGGGCTTCGGATACGCAGTATTTT. It yields the protein CASSFTGGASDTQYF.

V is TRBV15 and J is TRBJ2-7, with 9 nucleotides matching TRBD1. V was clipped by 2 bases and J by 4 bases; unmatched bases: 3. Looked up from germline, CDR1 is LNHNV and CDR2 is YYDKDF (reference sequence). The length of the CDR3 is 14 residues. The CDR3: CATSRPGQGYEQYF. DNA of the CDR3: TGTGCCACCAGCAGACCCGGACAGGGGTACGAGCAGTACTTC.

The chain recombines TRBV11-3 with TRBJ2-7; 7 nucleotides align to TRBD2. CDR3 length equals 17 residues. Germline V lookup: CDR1 SGHNT, CDR2 YENEEA. The V segment lost 0 bases and the J segment 4 bases; nucleotides outside the gene matches: 12. CDR3: CASSLDPLPGGFYEQYF. The CDR3 DNA follows: TGTGCCAGCAGCTTAGATCCTCTGCCGGGAGGCTTTTACGAGCAGTACTTC.

This sequence joins TRBV27 and TRBJ2-2; 11 nucleotides align to TRBD2. The V gene's germline CDR1 is MNHEY and CDR2 SMNVEV (reference sequence). Losses at the gene ends were 3 bases for V and 7 bases for J; bases not matched to a gene: 4. CDR3 size: 15 residues. DNA of the CDR3: TGTGCCAGCAGTTTTAGCGGGGGGGCTGACGGGGAGCTGTTTTTT. Residues: CASSFSGGADGELFF.

To note about this clone: At one end, the junction sequence differs from germline, possibly due to a read error. This chain joins TRBV11-2 and TRBJ2-7; D is unclear. This CDR3 region has 9 residues. Per the germline V gene, CDR1 is SGHAT and CDR2 is FQNNGV. The CDR3 region is CASNFPPRF. In DNA, the CDR3 is TGTGCCAGCAACTTCCCACCCCGGTTC.

V is TRBV4-3 and J is TRBJ2-1; D might be TRBD2 (6 bases). The CDR3 loop spans 14 amino acids. Germline V gene lookup returns CDR1 LGHNA and CDR2 YSLEER. Trimming stripped 1 base from V and 7 bases from J, with 11 bases between. For the CDR3, the DNA is TGCGCCAGCAGCCAAGTTTCTAGCGCTAATGAGCAGTTCTTC. This codes for CASSQVSSANEQFF.